This T cell receptor beta chain appears in the sequencing data of a study of T cells in localized non-small cell lung cancer. Germline V gene data show CDR1 as GTSNPN and CDR2 as SVGIG (reference sequence). The CDR3 covers 13 residues. The V end was cut by 5 bases, the J end by 0 bases, with 7 bases between. Using immunoSEQ multiplex PCR, the repertoire was profiled, and TCRdb retains in-frame clones only, with some absent. The sample includes some 50,000 clones, 85% to 90% seen only once; the top ten take about a sixth. This chain uses TRBV30 with TRBJ1-4, with D possibly TRBD1 on 5 matching bases. This sequence was found in a female donor with stage II lung adenocarcinoma. The input for sequencing was PBMCs, taken before any cancer treatment. The CDR3 here is CAWAGATNEKLFF. The CDR3 region has the DNA TGTGCCTGGGCGGGGGCAACTAATGAAAAACTGTTTTTT. Together with reference TRBV30 and TRBJ1-4, the CDR3 gives the full variable domain: SQTIHQWPATLVQPVGSPLSLECTVEGTSNPNLYWYRQAAGRGLQLLFYSVGIGQISSEVPQNLSASRPQDRQFILSSKKLLLSDSGFYLCAWAGATNEKLFFGSGTQLSVL.